One and the same sample provided the 25 T cell receptor beta chains below, sequenced in a study of blood T cells in healthy people across ages. Primers used in a second PCR of roughly 7 to 11 cycles were a sample-barcoded 5' primer and a J-beta primer mix. TCRdb reprocessed the 5' RACE reads with MiXCR, giving one entry per CDR3 protein. The table includes hundreds of thousands of distinct CDR3 sequences, roughly 50% detected once. The sequenced sample was blood. The source is a man aged 30 to 45 in good health.

V and J are TRBV4-2 and TRBJ2-5; 8 bases fit TRBD2. The CDR3 consists of 16 residues. The ends lost 5 bases at V and 11 bases at J; junction bases unmatched: 19. Germline V lookup: CDR1 LGHNA, CDR2 YNFKEQ. CDR3 protein: CASSFLASGSYNEQYF. The CDR3 nucleotides are TGTGCCAGCAGCTTCCTTGCTAGCGGGTCCTACAATGAGCAGTACTTC.

The V and J genes are TRBV7-2 and TRBJ2-7; D possibly corresponds to TRBD1 (6 bases). The CDR3 is made up of 15 amino acids. Germline V gene lookup returns CDR1 SGHTA and CDR2 FQGNSA. The ends were cut back, 5 bases at V and 3 bases at J, with 17 bases in the middle. CDR3 protein: CASSKNREQYYEQYF. The CDR3 DNA reads TGTGCCAGCAGCAAAAACAGGGAACAGTACTACGAGCAGTACTTC.

The chain recombines TRBV4-3 with TRBJ2-7; D call uncertain. V lost 3 bases to trimming and J lost 1 base, with 13 bases between them. The CDR3 is 15 residues long. Germline lookup yields CDR1 LGHNA and CDR2 YSLEER. CDR3 loop: CASSHLLGSSYEQYF. The CDR3, as DNA: TGCGCCAGCAGCCACTTACTGGGGTCTTCCTACGAGCAGTACTTC.

The gene calls are TRBV3-1 and TRBJ2-1; 10 bases align to TRBD2. The CDR3 is made up of 17 amino acids. Germline V gives CDR1 LGHDT, CDR2 YNNKEL (reference sequence). The V and J ends lost 4 bases and 2 bases, in that order; junction bases with no gene match: 8. CDR3 protein: CASSLHSSGGAYNEQFF. CDR3 coding DNA: TGTGCCAGCAGCCTCCACTCTAGCGGGGGTGCCTACAATGAGCAGTTCTTC.

This chain links TRBV11-2 with TRBJ2-4; D is unclear. The DNA end lines up better with TRBJ2-7; the J call may be wrong. The CDR3 has 12 residues. The germline V gene has CDR1 SGHAT and CDR2 FQNNGV. The CDR3 loop reads CASSYNAYEQYF. In DNA, the CDR3 is TGTGCCAGCAGCTATAACGCCTACGAGCAGTACTTC.

The chain couples TRBV12-3 or TRBV12-4 to TRBJ1-1; 8 nucleotides agree with TRBD1. Trimming at V came to 6 bases and at J to 1 base, leaving 4 bases not matched to a gene. The CDR3 is 14 residues long. The CDR3 spells CASRLTGANTEAFF. Written as DNA, the CDR3 is TGTGCCAGCAGGTTGACAGGGGCGAACACTGAAGCTTTCTTT.

This chain links TRBV7-2 with TRBJ2-1; TRBD2 is a possible D gene (5 bases). This CDR3 is built from 13 residues. The ends were cut back, 5 bases at V and 9 bases at J, with 14 bases in the middle. The germline V gene encodes CDR1 SGHTA and CDR2 FQGNSA. The CDR3 bases are TGTGCCAGCAGCACGACTCGGGGTCCTGAGCAGTTCTTC. It specifies CASSTTRGPEQFF. Looking up the rest from reference TRBV7-2 and TRBJ2-1 gives the full variable domain: GAGVSQSPSNKVTEKGKDVELRCDPISGHTALYWYRQSLGQGLEFLIYFQGNSAPDKSGLPSDRFSAERTGGSVSTLTIQRTQQEDSAVYLCASSTTRGPEQFFGPGTRLTVL.

This clonotype has a handful of counts. CDR3 DNA sequence: TGTGCCACCAGCAGAAATCCTAATCACGAGCAGTACTTC. It yields the protein CATSRNPNHEQYF. The V and J genes are TRBV15 and TRBJ2-5; unclear D gene. TRBJ2-7 matches the DNA end more closely, so the J call is doubtful. CDR1 and CDR2 from the germline V gene are LNHNV and YYDKDF (reference sequence). The CDR3 loop spans 13 amino acids.

CDR3 in amino acids: CASSQPIGSGGEQYF. DNA for the CDR3: TGTGCCAGCAGCCAACCAATTGGGAGTGGAGGAGAGCAGTACTTC. This chain joins TRBV3-1 and TRBJ2-7, with D tentatively TRBD2 (5 bases). The CDR3 is 15 residues long. Germline CDR1 is LGHDT and CDR2 is YNNKEL (reference sequence). The V and J ends lost 2 bases and 7 bases respectively, with 18 bases between them.

This chain joins TRBV27 and TRBJ2-1; 8 nucleotides match TRBD2. The V and J ends lost 2 bases and 8 bases, in that order; junction bases with no gene match: 14. The CDR3 sequence is 17 residues long. CDR1 is MNHEY and CDR2 is SMNVEV in the germline V gene (reference sequence). CDR3 protein: CASSLRQRTSRIDEQFF. The CDR3 DNA is TGTGCCAGCAGTTTACGACAGAGGACTAGCAGGATCGATGAGCAGTTCTTC.

This chain connects TRBV6-6 to TRBJ1-1; a weak D match, TRBD1 (6 bases). There are 17 residues in the CDR3. V was shortened by 3 bases and J by 6 bases, with 23 bases between the two germline ends. Germline CDR1 reads MNHNY; CDR2 reads SVGAGI (reference sequence). Here the CDR3 DNA reads TGTGCCAGCAGTTATCCACGCCTCGAAACAGGGAGGGCTGAAGCTTTCTTT. Residues: CASSYPRLETGRAEAFF.

CDR3 residues: CASSILTGSGETQYF. The CDR3 DNA follows: TGTGCCAGCAGCATACTCACAGGGTCGGGGGAGACCCAGTACTTC. The rearrangement joins TRBV5-6 to TRBJ2-7, with D maybe TRBD1 (6 bases). TRBJ2-5 explains the end of the DNA better; the J call may be wrong. The CDR3 totals 15 residues. Germline lookup yields CDR1 SGHDT and CDR2 YYEEEE.

The chain employs TRBV7-9 and TRBJ1-6; 8 nucleotides match TRBD1. V shed 5 bases and J 10 bases; nucleotides not matched to a gene: 10. The CDR3 consists of 15 residues. Germline CDR1 reads SEHNR; CDR2 reads FQNEAQ (reference sequence). CDR3 coding DNA: TGTGCCAGCAGCGTGGGGCAGGGGGCAGGGTCACCCCTCCACTTT. Its protein product is CASSVGQGAGSPLHF.

The chain joins TRBV6-5 to TRBJ1-6; D gene unclear. The V end lost 1 base, the J end lost 7 bases, and 11 bases lay between the germline ends. The CDR3 length is 15 residues. Germline lookup yields CDR1 MNHEY and CDR2 SVGAGI. CDR3 in DNA: TGTGCCAGCAGTTACTACTCAACCGGGAATTCACCCCTCCACTTT. Its protein is CASSYYSTGNSPLHF.

J is TRBJ2-1 and V is TRBV21-1; TRBD1, as called in the table, went unchecked against the DNA. TRBV21-1 is marked as a pseudogene. This CDR3 has 17 amino acids. The CDR3 nucleotides are TGTGCCAGCAGCAAGGAGAAGGGGACACCCCCGTACAATGAGCAGTTCTTC. It yields the protein CASSKEKGTPPYNEQFF.

The chain uses TRBV28 and TRBJ1-1; the D is unclear. The CDR3 runs 14 residues. CDR1 is MDHEN, CDR2 SYDVKM, per germline. Deletions cut 1 base from V and 1 base from J, with 7 bases between. The CDR3 region has the DNA TGTGCCAGCAGTTTATCCGGGAAGAACACTGAAGCTTTCTTT. It translates to CASSLSGKNTEAFF.

On this clonotype itself: A junction boundary mismatches the germline segment, possibly from a read error. The J gene is TRBJ2-1, the V gene TRBV20-1, with 11 positions matching TRBD2. The V gene's germline CDR1 is DFQATT and CDR2 SNEGSKA (reference sequence). The CDR3 spans 17 residues. This CDR3 reads CTAPDVSGRAGLPEQFF. The CDR3 coding sequence is TGCACTGCTCCCGACGTTAGCGGGAGGGCCGGGTTACCTGAGCAGTTCTTC.

The chain is built from TRBV7-8 and TRBJ2-7; no clear D. The J call may be faulty, since TRBJ2-5 better matches the DNA end. The CDR3 is 14 amino acids. Germline V gene sequence: CDR1 SGHVS, CDR2 FQNEAQ. CDR3 sequence reads: CASQPAARVGTQYF. CDR3 DNA: TGTGCCAGCCAACCGGCTGCCCGAGTAGGGACCCAGTACTTC.

Comment on this clonotype: A much more abundant neighbour one base away suggests this may be a read error. The CDR3 nucleotides read TGTGCCAGCAGCCCACTCCAGGGATTAGACTACGAGCAGTACTTC. This encodes CASSPLQGLDYEQYF. The chain recombines TRBV9 with TRBJ2-7, with D maybe TRBD1 (5 bases). Trimming pared 4 bases from V and 3 bases from J, leaving 17 bases between. The CDR3 sequence is 15 residues long. Germline CDR1 SGDLS, CDR2 YYNGEE.

As for this clonotype: A much larger clone differs by one base, so this may be a read error. The chain employs TRBV20-1 and TRBJ1-4, with unresolved D. CDR1 and CDR2 from the germline V gene are DFQATT and SNEGSKA (reference sequence). Trimming removed 8 bases at V and 0 bases at J, with 10 bases between. This CDR3 region has 13 residues. The DNA for the CDR3 is TGCAGTTTCCGGATTGCAACTAATGAAAAACTGTTTTTT. This encodes CSFRIATNEKLFF.

J is TRBJ2-4 and V is TRBV3-1; 9 bases align to TRBD2. The end of the DNA is better explained by TRBJ2-7, so the J call may be wrong. Germline CDR1 and CDR2: LGHDT and YNNKEL (reference sequence). The CDR3 runs to 15 residues. As DNA, the CDR3 is TGTGCCAGCAGCCAAGAGTTAGCGGGAGCCCACGAGCAGTACTTC. It is translated as CASSQELAGAHEQYF.

A few counts support this clonotype. The V gene is TRBV11-2, the J gene TRBJ2-5, with D tentatively TRBD2 (5 bases). With the DNA end fitting TRBJ2-7 better, the J assignment may be wrong. The CDR3 has 15 residues. The germline V gene encodes CDR1 SGHAT and CDR2 FQNNGV. The CDR3 nucleotides are TGTGCCAGCAGCTTAAGGGCTAGCCCCAGCTACGAGCAGTACTTC. Its translation is CASSLRASPSYEQYF.

V usage is TRBV29-1 and J usage is TRBJ2-1; D is perhaps TRBD1 (5 bases). Germline V lookup: CDR1 SQVTM, CDR2 ANQGSEA. Trimming shortened V by 3 bases and J by 6 bases, and 24 bases separated the two germline ends. The CDR3 runs 17 residues. The CDR3 DNA is TGCAGCGTTGATATCCTCGCCCGGACAAGGGCGCGCAATGAGCAGTTCTTC. Translating it yields CSVDILARTRARNEQFF.

This clonotype was recorded only once. The chain joins TRBV7-9 to TRBJ2-7; TRBD2 aligns across 8 bases. The CDR3 has 16 residues. The germline CDR1 and CDR2 sequences are SEHNR and FQNEAQ (reference sequence). J was trimmed by 2 bases and V by 0 bases; bases with no gene match: 6. For the CDR3, the DNA is TGTGCCAGCAGCTTAGCCCCAACTAGCGGAACCTACGAGCAGTACTTC. Its protein is CASSLAPTSGTYEQYF.

The CDR3 bases are TGTGCCAGCAGTTTAGCCGGACTAGCGGGAGGGAATGAGCAGTTCTTC. Amino acid sequence: CASSLAGLAGGNEQFF. The chain has TRBV12-3 or TRBV12-4 and TRBJ2-1; 15 bases align to TRBD2. Losses at the gene ends were 0 bases for V and 7 bases for J; bases not matched to a gene: 1. The CDR3 sequence is 16 residues long.